The 16 T cell receptor beta chains below all came from one sample that was sequenced in a study of CD8+ T cells in alopecia areata. cDNA reverse transcribed from extracted RNA served as the sequencing template. Profiling relied on immunoSEQ multiplex PCR, and the TCRdb table lists in-frame clones only, not all of them. This sample shows about 120,000 clones and no singletons; less than 20% rests with the ten largest. Sequencing was carried out using lesional skin. These receptor sequences come from a C3H/HeJ mouse with alopecia areata. The strain's MHC type: H2-k.

The sample holds a few counts of this clone. The gene names given are mouse names. The missing CDR3 end, 4 residues past where the read stops, is filled in from the germline J gene. The chain recombines TRBV1 with TRBJ2-1; 10 bases match TRBD2. The CDR3 contains 17 residues. Unmatched junction bases numbered 6, after V lost 3 bases and J lost 1 base. The germline gives CDR1 NSQYPW, CDR2 LRSPGD (reference sequence). CDR3 loop: CTCSARLGGQNYAEQFF. Partial CDR3 DNA: TGCACCTGCAGTGCGCGACTGGGGGGTCAAAACTATGCT. Full variable domain (outside the CDR3, taken from reference TRBV1 and TRBJ2-1): VTLLEQNPRWRLVPRGQAVNLRCILKNSQYPWMSWYQQDLQKQLQWLFTLRSPGDKEVKSLPGADYLATRVTDTELRLQVANMSQGRTLYCTCSARLGGQNYAEQFFGPGTRLTVL.

Remarks on this clone: Gene names denote mouse genes. Coverage ceases 4 residues before the CDR3 finishes, and the germline J gene fills in the end. This chain joins TRBV1 and TRBJ2-5; TRBD1 aligns across 7 bases. Germline lookup yields CDR1 NSQYPW and CDR2 LRSPGD (reference sequence). V lost 0 bases to trimming and J lost 2 bases; unmatched junction nucleotides: 5. This CDR3 region has 16 residues. Partial CDR3 DNA: TGCACCTGCAGTGCAGATCCAGGGGGTGGCCAAGAC. This translates into CTCSADPGGGQD. The whole CDR3 sequence reads CTCSADPGGGQDTQYF.

With respect to this clone: Here the gene names and germline are mouse. The read finishes 4 residues shy of the CDR3 end, and the germline J gene is used to complete it. The chain links TRBV13-3 to TRBJ2-3, with D perhaps TRBD2 (5 bases). Trimming took 3 bases from V and 0 from J, leaving 11 bases between them. This CDR3 has 15 amino acids. Germline V gene sequence: CDR1 NNHDY, CDR2 SYVADS. CDR3 DNA (partial): TGTGCCAGCAGTGGGCGGACTTCTAGTGCAGAA. It encodes CASSGRTSSAE. The full CDR3 sequence reads CASSGRTSSAETLYF.

Of note for this clone: Gene names follow the mouse nomenclature. The read ends 4 residues early relative to the CDR3; the germline J gene fills the gap. The chain carries TRBV17 and TRBJ2-5; the D gene is possibly TRBD1 (6 bases). The length of the CDR3 is 14 residues. From germline, CDR1 is MNHDT and CDR2 YYDKIL. The V gene lost 6 bases and the J gene lost 0 bases, with 10 bases spanning the gap. The covered CDR3 bases are TGTGCTAGCAGCCCGGGACAAAACCAAGAC. It specifies CASSPGQNQD. The entire CDR3 reads CASSPGQNQDTQYF.

Notes on this clone: Germline and genes: mouse. The CDR3 end is not reached by the read, which stops 4 residues before it; the germline J gene fills it in. This rearrangement joins TRBV13-1 to TRBJ1-1, with D uncertain. This CDR3 is 15 amino acids long. Trimming left V 0 bases short and J 3 bases short, with 12 bases between. The germline V gene has CDR1 NSHNY and CDR2 SYGAGN. CDR3 amino acids: CASSDDGVRDTEVFF. The sequenced CDR3 bases are TGTGCCAGCAGTGATGATGGGGTGAGGGACACA.

This clone has more than one count but fewer than ten. Gene names follow the mouse nomenclature. The CDR3 extends 4 residues past the end of the read, so its final part is completed from the germline J gene. The chain uses TRBV19 and TRBJ2-2; D is possibly TRBD2 (5 bases). V was pared by 1 base and J by 3 bases, with 10 bases between. This CDR3 is 15 amino acids long. Germline CDR1 reads FNHDT; CDR2 reads SITEND (reference sequence). The CDR3 sequence is CASSIRDGDTGQLYF. CDR3 DNA (partial): TGTGCCAGCAGTATACGGGATGGGGACACCGGG.

This clone was detected a few times. The listed genes are named as in mouse. The read finishes 4 residues shy of the CDR3 end, and the germline J gene is used to complete it. V gene TRBV13-3 combines with J gene TRBJ2-1, with a possible D match to TRBD1 (6 bases). The CDR3 contains 15 residues. Germline lookup yields CDR1 NNHDY and CDR2 SYVADS. Trimming removed 2 bases from V and 3 bases from J, with 12 bases in between. The CDR3 bases that were read are TGTGCCAGCAGTGAACCGGGACAATTCTATGCT. It codes for CASSEPGQFYA. The entire CDR3 is CASSEPGQFYAEQFF.

There are a few counts of this clone. Germline and genes: mouse. The read falls 4 residues short of the CDR3 end, and the missing part is taken from the germline J gene. The chain links TRBV19 to TRBJ1-4, with unresolved D. Trimming took off 4 bases at V and 0 bases at J, with 7 bases between the two ends. CDR1 and CDR2 (germline): FNHDT, SITEND (reference sequence). This CDR3 contains 14 residues. The DNA read from the CDR3 is TGTGCCAGCAGTCCCAGGATTTCCAACGAA. Its protein is CASSPRISNE. The whole CDR3 is CASSPRISNERLFF.

This clone has more than one count but fewer than ten. Gene names and germline match the mouse. CDR3 residues: CTCSADRLGGRPETLYF. The sequenced part of the CDR3 DNA is TGCACCTGCAGTGCAGATCGGCTGGGGGGGCGCCCAGAA. The rearrangement links TRBV1 to TRBJ2-3, with TRBD2 identical over 10 bases. The read falls 4 residues short of the CDR3 end, and the missing part is taken from the germline J gene. With 0 bases clipped from V and 4 bases from J, the junction kept 7 bases outside the gene matches. This CDR3 has 17 amino acids. Per the germline V gene, CDR1 is NSQYPW and CDR2 is LRSPGD (reference sequence).

In its sample, this clone was seen many times. Gene names and germline refer to mouse. The read comes to an end 4 residues before the CDR3 does, leaving the germline J gene to fill in the end. The V call is TRBV13-3, the J call TRBJ2-1, with TRBD2 identical over 9 bases. The CDR3 has 15 amino acids. In germline, CDR1 is NNHDY, CDR2 SYVADS. V dropped 5 bases and J dropped 5; count of bases not matched to a gene: 8. The sequenced CDR3 bases are TGTGCCAGCAGCGCCGGGACTGGGAGTCATGCT. Amino acid sequence: CASSAGTGSHA. The CDR3 reads in full as CASSAGTGSHAEQFF.

This clone was seen a handful of times. The gene names here belong to mouse. The read comes to an end 4 residues before the CDR3 does, leaving the germline J gene to fill in the end. The rearrangement joins TRBV16 to TRBJ2-4; TRBD2 agrees at 12 bases. The CDR3 has 16 amino acids. V lost 4 bases, J lost 2 bases, and 4 bases stayed unmatched. Per germline, CDR1 SGHSA and CDR2 FRNQAP. The CDR3 bases that were read are TGTGCAAGCAGCTCCGGGACTGGGGGGCTTCAAAAC. Its translation is CASSSGTGGLQN. From start to end, the CDR3 is CASSSGTGGLQNTLYF.

About this clone itself: Genes and germline are mouse. The read stops 4 residues short of the end of the CDR3; the missing end is completed from the germline J gene. This chain connects TRBV19 to TRBJ2-3; a weak D match, TRBD1 (5 bases). V shed 3 bases and J shed 3 bases, with 8 bases lying between them. Germline lookup yields CDR1 FNHDT and CDR2 SITEND (reference sequence). This CDR3 is built from 13 residues. CDR3 DNA, as far as it was read: TGTGCCAGCAGTAAAAGGACAGCAGAA. As protein: CASSKRTAE. The complete CDR3 sequence is CASSKRTAETLYF.

Points on this clone: Genes and germline are mouse. The read finishes 4 residues shy of the CDR3 end, and the germline J gene is used to complete it. This sequence joins TRBV13-3 and TRBJ2-1; tentative D call: TRBD1 (5 bases). The CDR3 spans 14 residues. The germline gives CDR1 NNHDY, CDR2 SYVADS. Trimming pared 3 bases from V and 3 bases from J, leaving 10 bases between. The covered CDR3 bases are TGTGCCAGCAGTGGACAGAAATTCTATGCT. This translates into CASSGQKFYA. The full CDR3 sequence reads CASSGQKFYAEQFF.

The table lists this clone with a few counts. Gene names and germline refer to mouse. The CDR3 goes on 4 residues after the read ends, and that part is filled in from the germline J gene. The V and J genes are TRBV13-1 and TRBJ2-7; no reliable D call. This CDR3 contains 14 residues. V was trimmed by 2 bases and J by 0 bases, leaving 9 bases between them. The germline V gene encodes CDR1 NSHNY and CDR2 SYGAGN. Partial CDR3 DNA: TGTGCCAGCAGTGAGCGTTGGGTCTCCTAT. Translation gives CASSERWVSY. The full CDR3 sequence reads CASSERWVSYEQYF.

This clone was seen a few times. Genes here carry mouse names. Sequencing ends 4 residues short of the CDR3 end; the germline J gene provides the rest. The same CDR3 is also encoded by other DNA sequences in this sample. The genes are TRBV19 and TRBJ1-1, with TRBD1 as a possible D gene (5 bases). The CDR3 is 13 amino acids. Germline V gene data show CDR1 as FNHDT and CDR2 as SITEND (reference sequence). V was pared by 2 bases and J by 4 bases, with 9 bases between. The CDR3 here is CASSIRAATEVFF. The CDR3 bases that were read are TGTGCCAGCAGTATCAGGGCGGCCACA. Looking up the rest from reference TRBV19 and TRBJ1-1 gives the full variable domain: GGIITQTPKFLIGQEGQKLTLKCQQNFNHDTMYWYRQDSGKGLRLIYYSITENDLQKGDLSEGYDASREKKSSFSLTVTSAQKNEMAVFLCASSIRAATEVFFGKGTRLTVV.

This clone was observed at least ten times. Mouse names are used for the genes. Read coverage stops 4 residues before the CDR3 terminus; the germline J gene supplies the remainder. The chain carries TRBV13-3 and TRBJ2-1; perhaps TRBD1 as D (5 bases). The CDR3 extends over 13 amino acids. Looked up from germline, CDR1 is NNHDY and CDR2 is SYVADS. Trimming removed 0 bases at V and 6 bases at J, with 7 bases between. The CDR3 sequence is CASSDAGIAEQFF. The CDR3 DNA, read in part, is TGTGCCAGCAGTGATGCAGGGATTGCT.